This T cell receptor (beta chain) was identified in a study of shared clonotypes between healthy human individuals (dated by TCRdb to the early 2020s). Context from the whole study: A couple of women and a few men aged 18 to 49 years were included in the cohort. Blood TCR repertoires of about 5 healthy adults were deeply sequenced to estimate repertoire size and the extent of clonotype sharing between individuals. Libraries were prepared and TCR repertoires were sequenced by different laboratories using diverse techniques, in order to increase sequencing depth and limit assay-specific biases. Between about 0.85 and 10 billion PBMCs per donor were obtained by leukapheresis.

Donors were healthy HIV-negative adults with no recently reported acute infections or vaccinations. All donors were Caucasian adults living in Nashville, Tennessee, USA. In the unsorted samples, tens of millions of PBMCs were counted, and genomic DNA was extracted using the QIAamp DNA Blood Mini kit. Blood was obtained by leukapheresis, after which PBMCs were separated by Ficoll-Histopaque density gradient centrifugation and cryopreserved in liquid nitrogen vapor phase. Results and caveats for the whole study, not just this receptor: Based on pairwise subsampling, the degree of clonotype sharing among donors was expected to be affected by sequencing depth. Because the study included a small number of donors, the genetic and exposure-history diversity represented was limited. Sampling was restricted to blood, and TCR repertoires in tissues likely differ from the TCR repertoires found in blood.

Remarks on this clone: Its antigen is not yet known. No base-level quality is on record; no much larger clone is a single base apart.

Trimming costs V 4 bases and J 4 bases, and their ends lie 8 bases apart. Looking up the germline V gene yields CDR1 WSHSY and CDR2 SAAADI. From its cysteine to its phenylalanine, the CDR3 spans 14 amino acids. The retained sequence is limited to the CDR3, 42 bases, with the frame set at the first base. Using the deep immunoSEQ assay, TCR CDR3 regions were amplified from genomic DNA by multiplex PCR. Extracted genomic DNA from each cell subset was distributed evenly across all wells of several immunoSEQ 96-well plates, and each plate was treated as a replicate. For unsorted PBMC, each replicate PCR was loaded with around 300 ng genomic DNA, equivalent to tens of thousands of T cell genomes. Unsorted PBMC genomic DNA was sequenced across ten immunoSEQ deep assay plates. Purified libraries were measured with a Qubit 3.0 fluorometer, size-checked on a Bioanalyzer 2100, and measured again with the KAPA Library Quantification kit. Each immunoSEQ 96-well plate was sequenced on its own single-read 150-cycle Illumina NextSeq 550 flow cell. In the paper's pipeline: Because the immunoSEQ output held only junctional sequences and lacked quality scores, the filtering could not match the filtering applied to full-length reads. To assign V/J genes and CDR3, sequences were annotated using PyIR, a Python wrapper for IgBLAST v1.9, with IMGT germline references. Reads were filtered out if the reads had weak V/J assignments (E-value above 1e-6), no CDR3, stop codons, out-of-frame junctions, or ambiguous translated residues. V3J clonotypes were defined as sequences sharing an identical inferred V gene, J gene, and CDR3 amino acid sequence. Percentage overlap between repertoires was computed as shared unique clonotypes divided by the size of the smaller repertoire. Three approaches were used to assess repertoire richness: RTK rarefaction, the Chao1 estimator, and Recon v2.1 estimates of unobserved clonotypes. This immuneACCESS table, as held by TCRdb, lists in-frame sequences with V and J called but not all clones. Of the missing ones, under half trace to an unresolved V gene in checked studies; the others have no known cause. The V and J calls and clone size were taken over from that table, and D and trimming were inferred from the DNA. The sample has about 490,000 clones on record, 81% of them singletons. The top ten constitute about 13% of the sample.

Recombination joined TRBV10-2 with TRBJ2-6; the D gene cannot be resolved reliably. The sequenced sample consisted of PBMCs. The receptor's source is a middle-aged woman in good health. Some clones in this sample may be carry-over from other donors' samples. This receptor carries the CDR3 CASSGASGANVLTF. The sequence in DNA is TGCGCCAGCAGTGGGGCGTCCGGGGCCAACGTCCTGACTTTC.